The present TCR beta chain was sequenced within a study of control samples from healthy donors and cancer patients. The V and J ends lost 0 bases and 1 base, in that order; junction bases with no gene match: 8. Per germline, CDR1 SGHVS and CDR2 FQNEAQ. This CDR3 spans 18 amino acids. The method was immunoSEQ multiplex PCR; TCRdb's version includes in-frame clones alone and lacks a portion of them. The repertoire includes roughly 180,000 clones, roughly 95% of them detected once, and 4.1% sits in the top ten. The chain is built from TRBV7-8 and TRBJ2-5; 10 nucleotides match TRBD1. The sequence came from a woman aged 55-70 years in good health. Input material: blood. The DNA for the CDR3 is TGTGCCAGCAGCTTAGCGTGGGACAGGGGCAAAATCCAAGAGACCCAGTACTTC. As protein: CASSLAWDRGKIQETQYF.